What follows are 23 T cell receptor beta chains derived from one specimen sequenced in a study of human T cells and chemical hapten exposure. Time point meaning: patch test 2, 6 weeks after DPC sensitization. Treatment denoted: therapeutic diphenylcyclopropenone sensitization with weekly scalp DPC. Using its own MiXCR run on the RACE reads, TCRdb lists one record per CDR3 protein. The sample carries about 84,000 distinct CDR3 sequences, more than 9% recorded once. Here the sequenced sample was whole blood, taken in connection with sensitization to the hapten diphenylcyclopropenone (DPC). The receptors shown here come from a woman in her 50s with alopecia areata. Some clones in this sample may be carry-over from other donors' samples.

This rearrangement joins TRBV18 to TRBJ1-2, with a weak D call TRBD1 (5 bases). Trimming took off 2 bases at V and 5 bases at J, with 15 bases between the two ends. Germline values: CDR1 KGHSH, CDR2 LQKENI. The CDR3 is 15 residues long. The CDR3 nucleotides read TGTGCCAGCTCACCAGGGGCCACGGGAAGTTATGGCTACACCTTC. Protein: CASSPGATGSYGYTF.

This clonotype occurred many times. This rearrangement joins TRBV4-2 to TRBJ1-4; the match to TRBD1 covers 10 bases. The germline gives CDR1 LGHNA, CDR2 YNFKEQ. Trimming cost V 0 bases and J 8 bases; bases outside gene matches: 9. The CDR3 contains 17 residues. The CDR3 region has the DNA TGTGCCAGCAGCCAAGACTCCTCGGGACAGGGGAGGGAAAAACTGTTTTTT. This translates into CASSQDSSGQGREKLFF.

The chain recombines TRBV28 with TRBJ2-7; 9 bases align to TRBD1. Trimming at V came to 4 bases and at J to 3 bases, leaving 7 bases not matched to a gene. Germline CDR1 is MDHEN and CDR2 is SYDVKM. The length of the CDR3 is 15 residues. As DNA, the CDR3 is TGTGCCAGCAGTTCAACCGGGACAGGGAACTACGAGCAGTACTTC. This encodes CASSSTGTGNYEQYF. The whole variable domain, remainder taken from reference TRBV28 and TRBJ2-7, is DVKVTQSSRYLVKRTGEKVFLECVQDMDHENMFWYRQDPGLGLRLIYFSYDVKMKEKGDIPEGYSVSREKKERFSLILESASTNQTSMYLCASSSTGTGNYEQYFGPGTRLTVT.

Ten or more counts support this clonotype. V gene TRBV12-2 combines with J gene TRBJ2-2; TRBD1, the D gene given by the table, was not confirmed from the DNA. TRBV12-2 is tagged as a pseudogene. CDR3 length: 16 amino acids. CDR3 nucleotides: TGTGCAAGTCGCTCCCGGCAGGCCGCGAACACCGGGGAGCTGTTTTTT. Translating gives CASRSRQAANTGELFF.

This clonotype was found a few times. The V gene is TRBV20-1, the J gene TRBJ2-1, with D maybe TRBD2 (6 bases). The CDR3 runs to 14 residues. Per the germline V gene, CDR1 is DFQATT and CDR2 is SNEGSKA (reference sequence). Trimming took off 8 bases at V and 1 base at J, with 15 bases between the two ends. CDR3 loop: CSTDWGVSYNEQFF. CDR3 sequence (DNA): TGCAGTACCGATTGGGGGGTATCCTACAATGAGCAGTTCTTC.

The gene calls are TRBV15 and TRBJ1-3; a possible D gene is TRBD1 (5 bases). CDR3 length: 15 residues. From germline, CDR1 is LNHNV and CDR2 YYDKDF (reference sequence). The V end was cut by 0 bases, the J end by 2 bases, with 8 bases between. This chain's CDR3 is CATSRDGGPGNTIYF. In DNA, the CDR3 is TGTGCCACCAGCAGAGACGGGGGTCCTGGAAACACCATATATTTT.

This clonotype was counted ten times or more. The CDR3 reads CAWTLGDAGELFF. CDR3 DNA: TGTGCCTGGACCCTTGGGGACGCCGGGGAGCTGTTTTTT. The chain joins TRBV30 to TRBJ2-2, with D perhaps TRBD1 or TRBD2 (5 bases each). The ends were cut back, 4 bases at V and 6 bases at J, with 12 bases in the middle. Germline CDR1 GTSNPN, CDR2 SVGIG (reference sequence). This CDR3 is built from 13 residues.

This clonotype was observed a handful of times. The chain couples TRBV7-2 to TRBJ2-7; no firm D call. The germline gives CDR1 SGHTA, CDR2 FQGNSA. The CDR3 loop spans 15 amino acids. V lost 5 bases and J 0 bases, leaving 14 bases between the germline ends. In nucleotides, the CDR3 is TGTGCCAGCAGCCTGACCTTAGGGATCTCCTACGAGCAGTACTTC. It is translated as CASSLTLGISYEQYF.

The table lists this clonotype with many counts. This sequence joins TRBV10-3 and TRBJ2-4, with D uncertain. Germline V CDR1 and CDR2: ENHRY, SYGVKD. This CDR3 is built from 15 residues. Trimming pared 0 bases from V and 0 bases from J, leaving 6 bases between. The CDR3 is CAISESGLAKNIQYF. The CDR3 DNA follows: TGTGCCATCAGTGAGTCTGGTTTAGCCAAAAACATTCAGTACTTC.

This clonotype was detected ten times or more. V is TRBV6-1 and J is TRBJ1-4, with D maybe TRBD1 (5 bases). The V gene lost 6 bases and the J gene lost 4 bases, with 15 bases spanning the gap. This CDR3 region has 15 residues. Germline V gene sequence: CDR1 MNHNS, CDR2 SASEGT. CDR3 in amino acids: CASRVPGLLNEKLFF. The CDR3 coding sequence is TGTGCCAGCAGAGTACCGGGACTTCTTAATGAAAAACTGTTTTTT.

The genes are TRBV18 and TRBJ1-1, with D perhaps matching TRBD1 (5 bases). Per germline, CDR1 KGHSH and CDR2 LQKENI. V shed 6 bases and J shed 7 bases, with 15 bases lying between them. This CDR3 spans 13 amino acids. The CDR3 region has the DNA TGTGCCAGCTCGCCGACTTGGGGCGGTGAAGCTTTCTTT. It is translated as CASSPTWGGEAFF.

This clonotype was picked up a small number of times. The chain uses TRBV28 and TRBJ2-5; 7 bases are a match to TRBD1. Germline CDR1 MDHEN, CDR2 SYDVKM. V was clipped by 2 bases and J by 4 bases; unmatched bases: 1. CDR3 length: 13 residues. In DNA, the CDR3 is TGTGCCAGCAGTTTAGCAGGGGGAGAGACCCAGTACTTC. Translated, it gives CASSLAGGETQYF. The complete variable domain, with remaining parts taken from reference TRBV28 and TRBJ2-5, reads DVKVTQSSRYLVKRTGEKVFLECVQDMDHENMFWYRQDPGLGLRLIYFSYDVKMKEKGDIPEGYSVSREKKERFSLILESASTNQTSMYLCASSLAGGETQYFGPGTRLLVL.

This chain uses TRBV29-1 with TRBJ2-7; TRBD2 aligns across 11 bases. This CDR3 has 17 amino acids. V dropped 7 bases and J dropped 3; count of bases not matched to a gene: 17. The V gene's germline CDR1 is SQVTM and CDR2 ANQGSEA. The CDR3 sequence: CSALTNLETSGIYEQYF. The CDR3 bases are TGCAGCGCCCTTACCAATCTCGAGACTAGCGGGATCTACGAGCAGTACTTC.

In this sample, this clonotype turned up many times. The chain joins TRBV28 to TRBJ2-1; the D gene is possibly TRBD2 (5 bases). V dropped 7 bases and J dropped 9 bases, with 22 bases sitting between them. Germline-derived CDR1 and CDR2 are MDHEN and SYDVKM. The CDR3 covers 15 residues. The CDR3 loop is CASTDRDLLGSEQFF. The CDR3, as DNA: TGTGCCAGCACCGACCGGGATCTATTGGGGAGTGAGCAGTTCTTC.

The chain uses TRBV15 and TRBJ2-4; possible D gene TRBD2, 5 bases. The CDR3 runs 15 residues. Germline V lookup: CDR1 LNHNV, CDR2 YYDKDF (reference sequence). V shed 1 base and J shed 4 bases, with 11 bases lying between them. CDR3 DNA sequence: TGTGCCACCAGCAGAGGGGAGTGGCCGAAAAACATTCAGTACTTC. Translating it yields CATSRGEWPKNIQYF.

This clonotype was seen only a few times. The chain carries TRBV5-7 and TRBJ2-2; D is uncertain. TRBV5-7 is an ORF; its function is uncertain. The CDR3 contains 18 residues. V lost 1 base, J lost 1 base, and 17 bases lay in between. Here the CDR3 reads CASSLLCGQTMNTGELFF. The CDR3 DNA follows: TGTGCCAGCAGCTTGTTATGTGGCCAGACAATGAACACCGGGGAGCTGTTTTTT.

This clonotype has ten or more counts. The rearrangement links TRBV3-1 to TRBJ2-1; TRBD2 matches at 8 bases. Germline V gene sequence: CDR1 LGHDT, CDR2 YNNKEL (reference sequence). The CDR3 runs to 18 residues. V gave up 0 bases and J gave up 3 bases; unmatched junction bases: 10. The CDR3 reads CASSQDRGGGLIYNEQFF. Written as DNA, the CDR3 is TGTGCCAGCAGCCAAGATCGGGGGGGAGGGCTGATCTACAATGAGCAGTTCTTC.

The V and J genes are TRBV20-1 and TRBJ2-3; tentatively, D is TRBD2 (6 bases). Germline assignment: CDR1 DFQATT and CDR2 SNEGSKA (reference sequence). The CDR3 covers 15 residues. Trimming removed 5 bases from V and 0 bases from J, with 15 bases in between. This CDR3 is CSAEGLLTSTDTQYF. CDR3 DNA: TGCAGTGCTGAAGGACTACTTACCAGCACAGATACGCAGTATTTT.

The table lists this clonotype with many counts. The rearrangement links TRBV2 to TRBJ2-1; 13 bases agree with TRBD2. V lost 5 bases to trimming and J lost 7 bases; unmatched junction nucleotides: 5. Germline CDR1 SNHLY, CDR2 FYNNEI. The CDR3 extends over 15 amino acids. The CDR3 loop is CASSTGTSGINEQFF. The DNA of the CDR3 is TGTGCCAGCAGTACCGGGACTAGCGGGATAAATGAGCAGTTCTTC.

This clonotype was detected a few times. The chain carries TRBV7-9 and TRBJ2-3; TRBD1 or TRBD2 may be the D gene (5 bases each). Germline CDR1 is SEHNR and CDR2 is FQNEAQ (reference sequence). The CDR3 is 13 residues long. The V end was cut by 5 bases, the J end by 6 bases, with 12 bases between. The CDR3 here is CASSQQWGDTQYF. For the CDR3, the DNA is TGTGCCAGCAGCCAGCAATGGGGGGATACGCAGTATTTT.

The chain employs TRBV7-2 and TRBJ2-2; 12 nucleotides agree with TRBD2. Trimming removed 5 bases from V and 7 bases from J; junction bases left unmatched: 5. Germline values: CDR1 SGHTA, CDR2 FQGNSA. The CDR3 length is 15 residues. The CDR3 DNA sequence: TGTGCCAGCAGCCGACTAGCGGGAGCTGGCGGGGAGCTGTTTTTT. It yields the protein CASSRLAGAGGELFF.

This clonotype was counted at least ten times. The chain employs TRBV14 and TRBJ2-3; possible D gene TRBD2, 5 bases. Germline V lookup: CDR1 SGHDN, CDR2 FVKESK. This CDR3 contains 13 residues. The germline V and J ends were trimmed by 3 bases and 6 bases, with 10 bases remaining between them. Written as DNA, the CDR3 is TGTGCCAGCAGCCAGAACGAGGGCGATACGCAGTATTTT. Translating it yields CASSQNEGDTQYF.

This clonotype was recorded a few times. The chain recombines TRBV14 with TRBJ2-1; TRBD2 might be the D (5 bases). The germline V and J ends were trimmed by 0 bases and 8 bases, with 14 bases remaining between them. The germline V gene encodes CDR1 SGHDN and CDR2 FVKESK. This CDR3 contains 15 residues. This chain's CDR3 is CASSQEEVSFYEQFF. In DNA form, the CDR3 reads TGTGCCAGCAGCCAAGAGGAGGTTAGCTTCTATGAGCAGTTCTTC.